These T cell receptor beta chains were read from a single sample in a study of blood T cell repertoires in COVID-19. Sequencing used immunoSEQ multiplex PCR; TCRdb keeps in-frame clones, though not all of them. The sample holds about 180,000 clones; approximately 84% are singletons and the top ten take approximately 7%. The sequenced sample was peripheral blood. The receptors come from a human donor in a cohort sampled during active COVID-19. Each CDR3 is given with its conserved first and last residue. D genes are given only for firm matches.

>TRBJ1-2|TRBV5-6|NA
CASSFGGANYGYTF
>TRBJ1-3|TRBV3-1/TRBV3-2|TRBD1
CASSPTGTGNTIYF
>TRBJ2-7|TRBV19|NA
CASSGTLGEYEQYF
>TRBJ1-6|TRBV4-1|NA
CASSQWTSSYNSPLHF
>TRBJ1-1|TRBV5-4|NA
CASSLWNPLQDQTGAFF
>TRBJ2-7|TRBV9|NA
CASSVAQVPYEQYF
>TRBJ1-5|TRBV5-8|NA
CASSFRTAGSNQPQHF
>TRBJ1-2|TRBV27|TRBD1
CASSLSGQGLYFVGYTF
>TRBJ2-3|TRBV7-9|NA
CASSVTLGGTDTQYF
>TRBJ1-6|TRBV11-2|TRBD1
CASSGWDSPNSPLHF
>TRBJ2-6|TRBV5-4|NA
CASQTEPLSGANVLTF
>TRBJ2-5|TRBV7-9|TRBD1
CASSLGDSQETQYF
>TRBJ1-1|TRBV9|TRBD1
CASSAYVGQGLRGAFF
>TRBJ2-7|TRBV29-1|NA
CSVEEAGYSYEQYF
>TRBJ2-7|TRBV5-4|NA
CASSLRGGGYEQYF
>TRBJ2-2|TRBV11-2|NA
CASSLDPGVVANTGELFF
>TRBJ1-3|TRBV28|NA
CASSSGTTGNTIYF
>TRBJ2-5|TRBV11-2|TRBD2
CASSSRLAGQETQYF
>TRBJ2-5|TRBV7-9|NA
CASSQEGKTGETQYF
>TRBJ1-4|TRBV5-1|TRBD1
CASSLNPGTGSSFNEKLFF
>TRBJ2-1|TRBV7-2|NA
CASSLNLGGQEFF
>TRBJ2-7|TRBV5-1|NA
CASSSPGSRPYEQYF
>TRBJ1-2|TRBV5-8|NA
CASSFRRRGGYTF
>TRBJ2-3|TRBV9|NA
CASSVALTDTQYF
>TRBJ2-7|TRBV7-2|TRBD1
CASSLNRGFDEQYF
>TRBJ2-6|TRBV15|TRBD1
CATSREAPGGAGANVLTF
>TRBJ2-7|TRBV5-1|NA
CASSYAQGSSYEQYF
>TRBJ1-6|TRBV19|NA
CASSRVSVNSPLHF
>TRBJ1-5|TRBV7-3|NA
CASSLGRAFKTSNQPQHF
>TRBJ1-1|TRBV5-1|NA
CASSLGADRLNTEAFF